One sample yielded the 6 T cell receptor beta chains listed below, sequenced in a study of blood T cell repertoires in COVID-19. Using immunoSEQ multiplex PCR, the repertoire was profiled, and TCRdb retains in-frame clones only, with some absent. The repertoire holds fewer than 80,000 clones, with approximately 90% as singletons. Sequenced sample: peripheral blood. All receptors come from a young man with acute or convalescent COVID-19.

This clone has more than one count but fewer than ten. The CDR3: CSVPRGTGELFF. DNA of the CDR3: TGCAGCGTCCCCAGGGGGACCGGGGAGCTGTTTTTT. The chain is built from TRBV29-1 and TRBJ2-2; TRBD1 matches at 7 bases. Per germline, CDR1 SQVTM and CDR2 ANQGSEA. The CDR3 has 12 amino acids. The V segment lost 6 bases and the J segment 5 bases; nucleotides outside the gene matches: 3.

The gene calls are TRBV6-5 and TRBJ2-7; 9 bases match TRBD1. Germline CDR1 MNHEY, CDR2 SVGAGI. The CDR3 runs 16 residues. V shed 0 bases, J shed 1 base, and the junction held 4 bases outside the gene matches. The CDR3 nucleotides read TGTGCCAGCAGTTACTCGGTTGGGACAGGGTCCTACGAGCAGTACTTC. Its protein product is CASSYSVGTGSYEQYF.

V is TRBV28 and J is TRBJ1-5, with D unresolved. The CDR3 length is 15 residues. With 3 bases removed from V and 0 bases from J, the gap between germline ends came to 9 bases. Germline assignment: CDR1 MDHEN and CDR2 SYDVKM. The CDR3 is CASSLQQFSNQPQHF. In DNA form, the CDR3 reads TGTGCCAGCAGTTTGCAACAATTTAGCAATCAGCCCCAGCATTTT.

The chain uses TRBV18 and TRBJ1-2; D is unclear. Germline-derived CDR1 and CDR2 are KGHSH and LQKENI. Trimming removed 3 bases at V and 4 bases at J, with 6 bases between. The CDR3 contains 12 residues. In DNA, the CDR3 is TGTGCCAGCTCACCGGGCTTCTATGGCTACACCTTC. Amino acid sequence: CASSPGFYGYTF.

This clone was counted a few times. The chain employs TRBV27 and TRBJ1-1; 8 bases agree with TRBD1. The V gene's germline CDR1 is MNHEY and CDR2 SMNVEV (reference sequence). The V gene end was trimmed by 7 bases and the J gene end by 4 bases; junction bases not matched to a gene: 8. The CDR3 extends over 14 amino acids. This chain's CDR3 is CASTNRGDGTEAFF. In DNA form, the CDR3 reads TGTGCCAGCACGAACAGGGGGGATGGCACTGAAGCTTTCTTT.

The rearrangement joins TRBV5-1 to TRBJ2-7; 10 nucleotides agree with TRBD2. The CDR3 has 14 residues. The V gene end was trimmed by 2 bases and the J gene end by 1 base; junction bases not matched to a gene: 0. The germline V gene encodes CDR1 SGHRS and CDR2 YFSETQ. The DNA of the CDR3 is TGCGCCAGCAGCTTACTAGCGGGGTCCTACGAGCAGTACTTC. Translating gives CASSLLAGSYEQYF.